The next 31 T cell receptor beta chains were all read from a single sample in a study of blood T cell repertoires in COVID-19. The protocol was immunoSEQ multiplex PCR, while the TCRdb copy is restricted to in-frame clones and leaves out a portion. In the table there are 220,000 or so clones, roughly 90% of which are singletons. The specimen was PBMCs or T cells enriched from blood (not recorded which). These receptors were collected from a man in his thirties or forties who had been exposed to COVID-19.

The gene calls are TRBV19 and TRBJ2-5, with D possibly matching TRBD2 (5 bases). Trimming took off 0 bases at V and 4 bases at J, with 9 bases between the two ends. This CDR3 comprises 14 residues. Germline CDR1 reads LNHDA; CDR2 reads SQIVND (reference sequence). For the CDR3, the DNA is TGTGCCAGTAGTATAGATCGGGGAGTAGAGACCCAGTACTTC. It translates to CASSIDRGVETQYF.

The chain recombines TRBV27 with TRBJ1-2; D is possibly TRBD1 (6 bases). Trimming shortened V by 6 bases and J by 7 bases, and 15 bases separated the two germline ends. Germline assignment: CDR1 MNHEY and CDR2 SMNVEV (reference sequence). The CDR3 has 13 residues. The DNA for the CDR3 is TGTGCCAGCAGCCAAGACAGGTACGCTGGCTACACCTTC. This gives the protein CASSQDRYAGYTF.

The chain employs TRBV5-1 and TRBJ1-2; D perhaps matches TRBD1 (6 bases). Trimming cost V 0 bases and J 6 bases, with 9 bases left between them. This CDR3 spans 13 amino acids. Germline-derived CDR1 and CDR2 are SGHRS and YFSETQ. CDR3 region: CASSLEGVDGYTF. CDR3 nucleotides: TGCGCCAGCAGCTTGGAGGGGGTCGATGGCTACACCTTC.

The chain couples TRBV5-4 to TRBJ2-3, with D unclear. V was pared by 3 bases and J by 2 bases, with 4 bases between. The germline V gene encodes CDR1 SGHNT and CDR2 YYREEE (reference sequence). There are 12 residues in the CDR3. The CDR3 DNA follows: TGTGCCAGCAGCTCCCACACAGATACGCAGTATTTT. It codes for CASSSHTDTQYF.

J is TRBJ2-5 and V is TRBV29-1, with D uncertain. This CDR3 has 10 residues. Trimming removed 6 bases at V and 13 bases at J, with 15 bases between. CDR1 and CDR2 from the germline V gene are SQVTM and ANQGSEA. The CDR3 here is CSVGAHTWYF. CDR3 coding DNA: TGCAGCGTCGGAGCCCATACCTGGTACTTC.

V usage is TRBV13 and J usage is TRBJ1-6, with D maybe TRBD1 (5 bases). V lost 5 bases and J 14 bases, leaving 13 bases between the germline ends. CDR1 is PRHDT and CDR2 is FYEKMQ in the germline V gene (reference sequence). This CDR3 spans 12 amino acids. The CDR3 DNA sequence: TGTGCCAGCAGCCAGGTCCCGGGGGCCCTCCACTTT. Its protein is CASSQVPGALHF.

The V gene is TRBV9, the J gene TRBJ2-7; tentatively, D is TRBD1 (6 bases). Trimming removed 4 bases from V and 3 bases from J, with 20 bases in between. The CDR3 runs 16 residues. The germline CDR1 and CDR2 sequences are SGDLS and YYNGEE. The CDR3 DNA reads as TGTGCCAGCAGCAGACGGGGTTGGGACACCAGCTACGAGCAGTACTTC. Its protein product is CASSRRGWDTSYEQYF. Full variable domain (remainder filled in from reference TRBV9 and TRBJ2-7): DSGVTQTPKHLITATGQRVTLRCSPRSGDLSVYWYQQSLDQGLQFLIQYYNGEERAKGNILERFSAQQFPDLHSELNLSSLELGDSALYFCASSRRGWDTSYEQYFGPGTRLTVT.

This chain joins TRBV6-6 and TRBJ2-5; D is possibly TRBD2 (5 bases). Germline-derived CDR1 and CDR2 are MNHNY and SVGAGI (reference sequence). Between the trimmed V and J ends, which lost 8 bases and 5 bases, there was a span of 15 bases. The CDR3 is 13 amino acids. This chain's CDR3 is CASGLRDWETQYF. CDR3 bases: TGTGCCAGCGGACTCAGAGACTGGGAGACCCAGTACTTC.

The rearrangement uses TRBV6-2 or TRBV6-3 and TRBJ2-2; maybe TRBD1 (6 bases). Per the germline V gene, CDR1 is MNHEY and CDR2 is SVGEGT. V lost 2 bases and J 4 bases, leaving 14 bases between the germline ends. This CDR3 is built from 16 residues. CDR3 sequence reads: CASSYVQGPITGELFF. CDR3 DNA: TGTGCCAGCAGTTACGTTCAGGGGCCCATCACCGGGGAGCTGTTTTTT.

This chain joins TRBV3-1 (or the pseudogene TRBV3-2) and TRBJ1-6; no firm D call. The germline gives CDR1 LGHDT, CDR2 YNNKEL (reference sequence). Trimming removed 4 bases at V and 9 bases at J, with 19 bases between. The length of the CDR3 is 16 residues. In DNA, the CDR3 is TGTGCCAGCAGCCTCCAACCCCCAGGAAGCTCTTCACCCCTCCACTTT. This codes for CASSLQPPGSSSPLHF.

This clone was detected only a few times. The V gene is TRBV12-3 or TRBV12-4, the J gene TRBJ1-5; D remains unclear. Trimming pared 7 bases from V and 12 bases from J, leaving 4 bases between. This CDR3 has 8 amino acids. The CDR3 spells CASTIQHF. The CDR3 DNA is TGTGCCAGCACAATCCAGCATTTT.

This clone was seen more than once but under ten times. The CDR3 reads CASSLAGTYSGNTIYF. CDR3 coding DNA: TGTGCCAGCAGCTTAGCAGGGACTTACTCTGGAAACACCATATATTTT. This chain uses TRBV7-9 with TRBJ1-3; perhaps TRBD1 as D (5 bases). CDR1 and CDR2 from the germline V gene are SEHNR and FQNEAQ (reference sequence). The germline V and J ends were trimmed by 0 bases and 0 bases, with 9 bases remaining between them. The CDR3 length is 16 residues.

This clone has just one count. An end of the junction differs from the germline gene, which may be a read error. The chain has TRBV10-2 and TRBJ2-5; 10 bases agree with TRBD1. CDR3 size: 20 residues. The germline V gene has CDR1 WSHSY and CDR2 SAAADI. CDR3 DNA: TGCGCCCGCAGTGAACAACCGGGGGGACAGGGGTGGGGAAAGAAAGAGACCCAGTACTTC. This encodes CARSEQPGGQGWGKKETQYF.

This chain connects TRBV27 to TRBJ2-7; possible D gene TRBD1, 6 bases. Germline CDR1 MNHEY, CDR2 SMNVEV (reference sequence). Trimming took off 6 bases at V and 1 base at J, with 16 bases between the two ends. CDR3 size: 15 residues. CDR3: CASRGEQGSSYEQYF. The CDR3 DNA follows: TGTGCCAGCAGAGGTGAACAGGGATCATCCTACGAGCAGTACTTC.

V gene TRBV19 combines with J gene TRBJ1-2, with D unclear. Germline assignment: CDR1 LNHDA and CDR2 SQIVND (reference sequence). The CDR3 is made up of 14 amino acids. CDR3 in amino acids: CVSHGFSTPYGYTF. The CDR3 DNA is TGTGTCTCTCACGGTTTCTCTACTCCCTATGGCTACACCTTC.

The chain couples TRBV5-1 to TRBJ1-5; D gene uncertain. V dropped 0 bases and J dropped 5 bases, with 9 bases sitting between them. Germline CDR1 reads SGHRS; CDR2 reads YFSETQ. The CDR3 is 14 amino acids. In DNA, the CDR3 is TGCGCCAGCAGCTTGGCTGCAGATGATCAGCCCCAGCATTTT. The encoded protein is CASSLAADDQPQHF.

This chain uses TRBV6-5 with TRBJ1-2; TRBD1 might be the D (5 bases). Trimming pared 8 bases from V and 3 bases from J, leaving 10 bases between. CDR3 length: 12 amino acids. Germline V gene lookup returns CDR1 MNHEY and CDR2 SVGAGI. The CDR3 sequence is CASPGSDYGYTF. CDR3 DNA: TGTGCCAGCCCAGGGTCGGACTATGGCTACACCTTC.

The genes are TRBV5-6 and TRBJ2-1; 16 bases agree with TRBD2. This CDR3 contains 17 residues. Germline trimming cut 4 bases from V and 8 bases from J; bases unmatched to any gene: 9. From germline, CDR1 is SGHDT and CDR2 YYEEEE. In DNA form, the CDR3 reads TGTGCCAGCAGCCCGGGGACTAGCGGGGGGGCCGTGGATGAGCAGTTCTTC. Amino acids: CASSPGTSGGAVDEQFF.

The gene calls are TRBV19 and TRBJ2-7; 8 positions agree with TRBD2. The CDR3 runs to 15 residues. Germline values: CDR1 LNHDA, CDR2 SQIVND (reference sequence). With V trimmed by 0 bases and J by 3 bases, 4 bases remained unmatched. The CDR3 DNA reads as TGTGCCAGTAGTATAGATCACGGGAGGGACTACGAGCAGTACTTC. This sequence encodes CASSIDHGRDYEQYF.

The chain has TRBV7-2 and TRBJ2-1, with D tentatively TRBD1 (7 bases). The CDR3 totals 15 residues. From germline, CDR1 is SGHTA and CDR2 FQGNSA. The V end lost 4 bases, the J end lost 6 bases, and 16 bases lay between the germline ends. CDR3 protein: CASSSLMQGGNEQFF. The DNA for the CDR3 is TGTGCCAGCAGCTCCCTGATGCAGGGGGGCAATGAGCAGTTCTTC.

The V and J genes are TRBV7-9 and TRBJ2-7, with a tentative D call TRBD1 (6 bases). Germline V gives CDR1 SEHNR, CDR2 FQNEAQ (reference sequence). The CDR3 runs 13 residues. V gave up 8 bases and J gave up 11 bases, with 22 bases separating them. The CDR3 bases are TGTGCCAGCGCCGGTCAGCTAACAGGGCCTGAGTACTTC. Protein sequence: CASAGQLTGPEYF.

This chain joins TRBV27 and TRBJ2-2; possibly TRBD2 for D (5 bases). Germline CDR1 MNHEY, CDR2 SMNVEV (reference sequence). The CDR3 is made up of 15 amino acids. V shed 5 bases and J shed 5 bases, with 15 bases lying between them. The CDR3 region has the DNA TGTGCCAGCAGTCACCCAGGACTTCAGACCGGGGAGCTGTTTTTT. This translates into CASSHPGLQTGELFF.

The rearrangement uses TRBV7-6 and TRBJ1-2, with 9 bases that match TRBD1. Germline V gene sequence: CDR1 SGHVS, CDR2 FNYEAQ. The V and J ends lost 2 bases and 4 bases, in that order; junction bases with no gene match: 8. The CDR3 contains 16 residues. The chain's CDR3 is CASSLSSTGGPYGYTF. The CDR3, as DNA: TGTGCCAGCAGCTTATCTTCCACAGGGGGCCCCTATGGCTACACCTTC.

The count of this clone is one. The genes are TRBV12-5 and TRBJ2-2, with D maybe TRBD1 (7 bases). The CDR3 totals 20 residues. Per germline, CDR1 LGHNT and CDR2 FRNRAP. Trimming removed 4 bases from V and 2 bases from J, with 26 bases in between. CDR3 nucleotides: TGTGCTAGTGGTTCCACCAGGGGGGTCATTCGTACCCAAAACACCGGGGAGCTGTTTTTT. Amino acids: CASGSTRGVIRTQNTGELFF. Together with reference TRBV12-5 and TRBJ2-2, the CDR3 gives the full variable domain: DARVTQTPRHKVTEMGQEVTMRCQPILGHNTVFWYRQTMMQGLELLAYFRNRAPLDDSGMPKDRFSAEMPDATLATLKIQPSEPRDSAVYFCASGSTRGVIRTQNTGELFFGEGSRLTVL.

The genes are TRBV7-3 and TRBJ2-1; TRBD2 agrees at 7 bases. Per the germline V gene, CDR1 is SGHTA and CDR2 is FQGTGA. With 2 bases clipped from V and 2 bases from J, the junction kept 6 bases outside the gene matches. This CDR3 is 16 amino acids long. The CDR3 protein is CASSLSAGATYNEQFF. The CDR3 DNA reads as TGTGCCAGCAGCTTATCTGCGGGAGCCACCTACAATGAGCAGTTCTTC.

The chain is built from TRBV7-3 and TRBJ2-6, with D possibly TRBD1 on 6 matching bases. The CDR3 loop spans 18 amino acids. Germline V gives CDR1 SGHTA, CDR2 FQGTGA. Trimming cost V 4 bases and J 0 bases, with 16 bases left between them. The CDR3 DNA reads TGTGCCAGCAGCTCAACTGGGGGCGCCTACTCTGGGGCCAACGTCCTGACTTTC. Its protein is CASSSTGGAYSGANVLTF.

The CDR3 reads CASSLVSGYTGELFF. The CDR3 region has the DNA TGTGCCAGCAGCTTAGTTTCGGGGTACACCGGGGAGCTGTTTTTT. This rearrangement joins TRBV7-8 to TRBJ2-2; TRBD2 is a possible D gene (5 bases). V dropped 1 base and J dropped 3 bases, with 9 bases sitting between them. The CDR3 covers 15 residues. CDR1 and CDR2 from the germline V gene are SGHVS and FQNEAQ. Looking up the rest from reference TRBV7-8 and TRBJ2-2 gives the full variable domain: GAGVSQSPRYKVAKRGQDVALRCDPISGHVSLFWYQQALGQGPEFLTYFQNEAQLDKSGLPSDRFFAERPEGSVSTLKIQRTQQEDSAVYLCASSLVSGYTGELFFGEGSRLTVL.

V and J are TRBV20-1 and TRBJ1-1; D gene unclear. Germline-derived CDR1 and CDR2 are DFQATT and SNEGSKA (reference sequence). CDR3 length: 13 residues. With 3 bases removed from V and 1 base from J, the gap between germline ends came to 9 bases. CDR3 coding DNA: TGCAGTGCTAGTTGGCAGGAGAACACTGAAGCTTTCTTT. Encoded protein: CSASWQENTEAFF.

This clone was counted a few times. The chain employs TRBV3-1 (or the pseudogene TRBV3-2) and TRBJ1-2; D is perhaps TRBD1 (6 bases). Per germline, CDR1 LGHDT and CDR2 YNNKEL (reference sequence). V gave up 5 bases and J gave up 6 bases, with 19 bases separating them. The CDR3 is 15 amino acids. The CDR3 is CASSSGAPGSHGYTF. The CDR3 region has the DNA TGTGCCAGCAGCTCAGGGGCCCCAGGGTCCCATGGCTACACCTTC.

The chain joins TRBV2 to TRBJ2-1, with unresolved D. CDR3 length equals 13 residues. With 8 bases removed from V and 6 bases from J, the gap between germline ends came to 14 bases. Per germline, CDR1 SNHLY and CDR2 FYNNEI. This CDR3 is CASFFLTLNEQFF. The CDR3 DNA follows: TGTGCCAGCTTTTTCCTGACACTCAATGAGCAGTTCTTC.

CDR3 protein: CASSVYPQGRETQYF. The CDR3 bases are TGTGCCAGCAGCGTTTACCCACAGGGCCGAGAGACCCAGTACTTC. The chain employs TRBV9 and TRBJ2-5; a weak D match, TRBD1 (6 bases). Germline V lookup: CDR1 SGDLS, CDR2 YYNGEE. Trimming shortened V by 2 bases and J by 4 bases, and 15 bases separated the two germline ends. The CDR3 contains 15 residues.